One and the same sample provided the 22 T cell receptor beta chains below, sequenced in a study of T cells in Graves' hyperthyroidism and ophthalmopathy. Amplified regions were TCR beta CDR3 sequences from RNA transcripts. HTBI primers drove first-round RT-PCR of the TCR CDR3. MiXCR was run by TCRdb on the multiplex PCR reads, yielding one entry per CDR3 protein. The sample holds over 450,000 distinct CDR3 sequences, approximately 14% seen once. The specimen was blood. The receptors derive from a young woman with Graves' hyperthyroidism.

The CDR3: CASSKTTGRTDTQYF. Written as DNA, the CDR3 is TGTGCCAGCAGCAAAACCACAGGACGGACAGATACGCAGTATTTT. The chain has TRBV5-8 and TRBJ2-3, with D perhaps TRBD1 (5 bases). CDR1 and CDR2 (germline): SGHTS, YDEGEE. The CDR3 is made up of 15 amino acids. Between the trimmed V and J ends, which lost 4 bases and 3 bases, there was a span of 15 bases.

This clonotype has at least ten counts. CDR3 residues: CASRTGPQTNEKLFF. CDR3 bases: TGTGCCAGCAGAACAGGACCGCAAACTAATGAAAAACTGTTTTTT. The rearrangement links TRBV12-3 or TRBV12-4 to TRBJ1-4; weak D call: TRBD1 (5 bases). The V end was cut by 6 bases, the J end by 1 base, with 12 bases between. The CDR3 has 15 amino acids.

The genes are TRBV6-1 and TRBJ2-7, with D perhaps matching TRBD1 or TRBD2 (5 bases each). V lost 5 bases and J lost 6, with 17 bases in between. The CDR3 is made up of 14 amino acids. The germline V gene has CDR1 MNHNS and CDR2 SASEGT. CDR3: CASSPRDPNSEQYV. The CDR3 nucleotides are TGTGCCAGCAGTCCCCGGGACCCAAATTCCGAGCAGTACGTC.

This clonotype was seen repeatedly, ten times or more. The rearrangement uses TRBV14 and TRBJ2-1; 8 positions match TRBD2. The junction had 4 bases not matched to a gene; V was cut back by 9 bases and J by 0 bases. The CDR3 is made up of 14 amino acids. Germline V CDR1 and CDR2: SGHDN, FVKESK. This CDR3 is CASKSGSSYNEQFF. The DNA of the CDR3 is TGTGCCAGTAAAAGCGGGAGCTCCTACAATGAGCAGTTCTTC. Together with reference TRBV14 and TRBJ2-1, the CDR3 gives the full variable domain: EAGVTQFPSHSVIEKGQTVTLRCDPISGHDNLYWYRRVMGKEIKFLLHFVKESKQDESGMPNNRFLAERTGGTYSTLKVQPAELEDSGVYFCASKSGSSYNEQFFGPGTRLTVL.

This clonotype has a count of ten or more. The gene calls are TRBV5-1 and TRBJ1-1; perhaps TRBD1 as D (5 bases). Trimming cost V 5 bases and J 7 bases, with 15 bases left between them. CDR1 and CDR2 from the germline V gene are SGHRS and YFSETQ. This CDR3 is built from 13 residues. Written as DNA, the CDR3 is TGCGCCAGCAGAACAGGCGCGTCGAATGAAGCTTTCTTT. Its protein is CASRTGASNEAFF.

This clonotype was seen more than once but under ten times. This chain links TRBV10-2 with TRBJ2-3; the D is unclear. The germline V gene encodes CDR1 WSHSY and CDR2 SAAADI. The CDR3 length is 14 residues. Trimming took 3 bases from V and 3 from J, leaving 10 bases between them. This CDR3 reads CASSDQTWTDTQYF. Here the CDR3 DNA reads TGCGCCAGCAGTGACCAAACCTGGACAGATACGCAGTATTTT.

This clonotype was picked up many times. One junction end disagrees with the germline gene, perhaps due to a read error. The J gene is TRBJ2-5, the V gene TRBV19; 8 nucleotides line up with TRBD1. The CDR3 is made up of 14 amino acids. Germline V CDR1 and CDR2: LNHDA, SQIVND (reference sequence). CDR3 amino acids: CASSITGGQETQYF. CDR3 bases: TGTGCCAGCAGTATCACAGGGGGTCAAGAGACCCAGTACTTC.

This clonotype came up a few times. Since a much larger clone is just one base distant, this may be a read error. The chain has TRBV2 and TRBJ2-7; D not certain. There are 13 residues in the CDR3. Trimming removed 11 bases at V and 1 base at J, with 15 bases between. CDR1 is SNHLY, CDR2 FYNNEI, per germline. CDR3 coding DNA: TGTGCCGGCTATCGTCTGGCATCCTACGAGCAGTACGTC. Its protein is CAGYRLASYEQYV.

In its sample, this clonotype was seen many times. V usage is TRBV24-1 and J usage is TRBJ2-1; a possible D gene is TRBD1 (5 bases). From germline, CDR1 is KGHDR and CDR2 SFDVKD. Trimming left V 5 bases short and J 7 bases short, with 17 bases between. The length of the CDR3 is 15 residues. Here the CDR3 reads CATSVRGRGKNEQFF. DNA for the CDR3: TGTGCCACCAGTGTAAGAGGTAGGGGAAAAAATGAGCAGTTCTTC.

The chain links TRBV6-1 to TRBJ1-1; D not certain. Looked up from germline, CDR1 is MNHNS and CDR2 is SASEGT. Trimming cost V 5 bases and J 11 bases, with 12 bases left between them. CDR3 size: 11 residues. Here the CDR3 DNA reads TGTGCCAGCAGTTCCCTTTCCAGCGCTTTCTTT. Its protein is CASSSLSSAFF.

The sample holds many counts of this clonotype. The CDR3: CASSEVRTSGPNEQFF. As DNA, the CDR3 is TGTGCCAGCAGTGAGGTTCGGACTAGCGGACCCAATGAGCAGTTCTTC. The chain links TRBV2 to TRBJ2-1; 10 nucleotides match TRBD2. This CDR3 has 16 residues. V shed 3 bases, J shed 6 bases, and the junction held 8 bases outside the gene matches. Looked up from germline, CDR1 is SNHLY and CDR2 is FYNNEI.

This clonotype occurred many times. The V and J genes are TRBV28 and TRBJ1-6; 7 nucleotides agree with TRBD1. This CDR3 is built from 18 residues. V dropped 8 bases and J dropped 9; count of bases not matched to a gene: 22. The germline V gene has CDR1 MDHEN and CDR2 SYDVKM. As DNA, the CDR3 is TGTGCCAGCTTTCCGGGACAGTGGCGTACGGGGATGGGTTCACCCCTCCACTTT. Encoded protein: CASFPGQWRTGMGSPLHF.

This clonotype was picked up a small number of times. The chain employs TRBV7-3 and TRBJ2-1; 14 bases map to TRBD2. Trimming took 1 base from V and 2 from J; bases not matched to a gene: 4. There are 18 residues in the CDR3. CDR1 is SGHTA, CDR2 FQGTGA, per germline. The CDR3 region has the DNA TGTGCCAGCAGCTTAAGGCGGGGACTAGCGGGGGCCTACAATGAGCAGTTCTTC. Translation gives CASSLRRGLAGAYNEQFF.

This clonotype occurred many times. The CDR3 reads CATMTGWGDTQYF. The CDR3 DNA follows: TGTGCCACCATGACAGGGTGGGGAGATACGCAGTATTTT. This rearrangement joins TRBV2 to TRBJ2-3; 7 bases align to TRBD1. The CDR3 has 13 amino acids. Losses at the gene ends were 10 bases for V and 5 bases for J; bases not matched to a gene: 9. Per the germline V gene, CDR1 is SNHLY and CDR2 is FYNNEI.

In its sample, this clonotype was seen many times. The V gene is TRBV30, the J gene TRBJ1-5, with 8 bases matching TRBD1. CDR1 is GTSNPN, CDR2 SVGIG, per germline (reference sequence). Unmatched junction bases numbered 1, after V lost 5 bases and J lost 7 bases. The CDR3 loop spans 11 amino acids. As DNA, the CDR3 is TGTGCCTGGGGACAGGGCCAGCCCCAGCATTTT. Residues: CAWGQGQPQHF.

The chain couples TRBV6-5 to TRBJ2-3; TRBD1 is a possible D gene (6 bases). This CDR3 is built from 17 residues. V was clipped by 0 bases and J by 1 base, with 14 bases between them. Looked up from germline, CDR1 is MNHEY and CDR2 is SVGAGI. The CDR3 loop reads CASSYSSGVGGTDTQYF. The DNA for the CDR3 is TGTGCCAGCAGTTACTCATCAGGGGTCGGGGGCACAGATACGCAGTATTTT.

This clonotype was counted ten times or more. This sequence joins TRBV7-9 and TRBJ1-2, with D unresolved. Germline CDR1 SEHNR, CDR2 FQNEAQ (reference sequence). Trimming removed 7 bases from V and 5 bases from J, with 14 bases in between. This CDR3 region has 13 residues. The CDR3 here is CASTLPGLYGYTF. In DNA, the CDR3 is TGTGCCAGCACCCTCCCCGGTCTTTATGGCTACACCTTC.

This clonotype showed up many times. The chain carries TRBV27 and TRBJ2-2, with 9 bases that match TRBD2. The CDR3 sequence is 17 residues long. Trimming cost V 6 bases and J 4 bases; bases outside gene matches: 12. Looked up from germline, CDR1 is MNHEY and CDR2 is SMNVEV (reference sequence). CDR3 in amino acids: CASSPWVTSGVTGELFF. The CDR3 DNA reads as TGTGCCAGCAGCCCCTGGGTGACTAGCGGAGTCACCGGGGAGCTGTTTTTT.

The table lists this clonotype with many counts. The chain has TRBV10-3 and TRBJ2-7; 11 bases align to TRBD2. This CDR3 comprises 16 residues. Germline trimming cut 7 bases from V and 4 bases from J; bases unmatched to any gene: 12. Germline values: CDR1 ENHRY, CDR2 SYGVKD. In nucleotides, the CDR3 is TGTGCCATCATCCCTTCACTAGCGGGAGATCGTTACGAGCAGTACGTC. Its translation is CAIIPSLAGDRYEQYV.

This clonotype appeared many times. CDR3 nucleotide sequence: TGTGCCAGCTCACCGACTAGCGGGAGATTTACAGATACGCAGTATTTT. This gives the protein CASSPTSGRFTDTQYF. The chain carries TRBV18 and TRBJ2-3, with 12 bases matching TRBD2. Germline V lookup: CDR1 KGHSH, CDR2 LQKENI. This CDR3 region has 16 residues. With V trimmed by 3 bases and J by 3 bases, 4 bases remained unmatched.

This clonotype was recorded many times. Here the CDR3 reads CASSSTDRGHMDTQYF. DNA for the CDR3: TGTGCCAGCAGTTCCACTGACAGGGGGCACATGGATACGCAGTATTTT. The rearrangement links TRBV12-3 or TRBV12-4 to TRBJ2-3; 10 bases map to TRBD1. The CDR3 is made up of 16 amino acids. The V and J ends lost 4 bases and 6 bases, in that order; junction bases with no gene match: 10.

This clonotype was observed many times. This sequence joins TRBV25-1 and TRBJ1-2; TRBD1 matches at 7 bases. V trimming: 5 bases; J trimming: 7 bases; junction bases outside the gene matches: 19. Germline V gives CDR1 MGHDK, CDR2 SYGVNS. CDR3 size: 17 residues. The CDR3 coding sequence is TGTGCCAGCAGTAGCCGCCGGGACAGTGCCCCTGTGCGTGGCTACACCTTC. This encodes CASSSRRDSAPVRGYTF.